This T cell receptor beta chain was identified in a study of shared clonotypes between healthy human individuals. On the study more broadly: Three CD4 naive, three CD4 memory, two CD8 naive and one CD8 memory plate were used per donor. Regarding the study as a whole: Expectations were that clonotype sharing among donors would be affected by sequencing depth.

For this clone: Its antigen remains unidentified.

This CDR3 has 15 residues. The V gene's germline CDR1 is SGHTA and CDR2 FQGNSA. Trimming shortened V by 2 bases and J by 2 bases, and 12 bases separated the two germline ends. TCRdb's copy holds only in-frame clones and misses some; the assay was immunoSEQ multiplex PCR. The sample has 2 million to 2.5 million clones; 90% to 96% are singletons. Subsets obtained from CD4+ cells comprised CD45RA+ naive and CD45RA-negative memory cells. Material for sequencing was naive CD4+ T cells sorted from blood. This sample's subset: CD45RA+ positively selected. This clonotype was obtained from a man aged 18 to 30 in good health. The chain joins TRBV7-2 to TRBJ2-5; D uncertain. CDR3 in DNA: TGTGCCAGCAGCTTATGGTCCGCCCGACAAGAGACCCAGTACTTC. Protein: CASSLWSARQETQYF.